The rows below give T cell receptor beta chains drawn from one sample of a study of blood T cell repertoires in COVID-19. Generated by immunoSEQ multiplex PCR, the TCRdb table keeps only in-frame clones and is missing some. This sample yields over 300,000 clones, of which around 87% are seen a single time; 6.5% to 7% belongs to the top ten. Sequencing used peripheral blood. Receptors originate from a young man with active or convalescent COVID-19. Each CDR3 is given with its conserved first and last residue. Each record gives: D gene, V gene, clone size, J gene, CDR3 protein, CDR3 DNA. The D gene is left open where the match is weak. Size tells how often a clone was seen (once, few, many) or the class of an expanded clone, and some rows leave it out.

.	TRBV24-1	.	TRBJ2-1	CATSETGTLSYNEQFF	TGTGCCACCAGTGAAACCGGGACACTCTCCTACAATGAGCAGTTCTTC
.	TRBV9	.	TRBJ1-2	CASSVGPSGGANYGYTF	TGTGCCAGCAGCGTAGGCCCTTCGGGGGGTGCTAACTATGGCTACACCTTC
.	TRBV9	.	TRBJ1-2	CASSVGLYGYTF	TGTGCCAGCAGCGTAGGACTCTATGGCTACACCTTC
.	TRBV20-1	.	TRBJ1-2	CSARVSYGYTF	TGCAGTGCTAGAGTCAGCTATGGCTACACCTTC
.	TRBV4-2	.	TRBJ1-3	CASSHTGRPISGNTIYF	TGTGCCAGCAGCCATACCGGCAGGCCGATCTCTGGAAACACCATATATTTT
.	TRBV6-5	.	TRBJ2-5	CASSYKGALQETQYF	TGTGCCAGCAGTTACAAAGGAGCACTACAAGAGACCCAGTACTTC
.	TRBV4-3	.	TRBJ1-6	CASSPDSGYSPLHF	TGCGCCAGCAGCCCCGACAGTGGTTATTCACCCCTCCACTTT
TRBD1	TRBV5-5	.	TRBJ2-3	CASRTGSTDTQYF	TGTGCCAGCAGGACAGGGAGCACAGATACGCAGTATTTT
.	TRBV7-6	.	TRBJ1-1	CASSRTGRAGEGTEAFF	TGTGCCAGCTCGCGGACTGGTCGGGCAGGAGAAGGCACTGAAGCTTTCTTT
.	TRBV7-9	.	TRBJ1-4	CASSLKKAGPEKLFF	TGTGCCAGCAGCTTAAAAAAGGCAGGTCCTGAAAAACTGTTTTTT
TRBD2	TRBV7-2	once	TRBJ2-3	CASSTGLAGFTDTQYF	TGTGCCAGCAGCACCGGACTAGCGGGATTCACAGATACGCAGTATTTT
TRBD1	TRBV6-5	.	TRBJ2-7	CASSYQGVPNEQYF	TGTGCCAGCAGTTACCAGGGGGTGCCGAACGAGCAGTACTTC
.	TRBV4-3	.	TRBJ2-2	CASSAGQRNTGELFF	TGCGCCAGCAGCGCGGGACAGAGGAACACCGGGGAGCTGTTTTTT
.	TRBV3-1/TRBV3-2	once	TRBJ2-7	CASSQGPGPELEQYF	TGTGCCAGCAGCCAAGGCCCAGGTCCCGAGTTGGAGCAGTACTTC
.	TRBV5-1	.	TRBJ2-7	CASSYGYYEQYF	TGCGCCAGCAGCTACGGGTACTACGAGCAGTACTTC
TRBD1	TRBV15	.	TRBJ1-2	CATSPGLDRVNYGYTF	TGTGCCACCAGCCCTGGGTTGGACAGGGTTAACTATGGCTACACCTTC
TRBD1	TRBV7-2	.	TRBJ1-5	CASSINRGGGQPQHF	TGTGCCAGCAGCATCAACAGGGGTGGAGGGCAGCCCCAGCATTTT
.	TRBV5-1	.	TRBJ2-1	CASSTGKSSYNEQFF	TGCGCCAGCAGTACCGGGAAGAGCTCCTACAATGAGCAGTTCTTC
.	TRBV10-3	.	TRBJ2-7	CAISDPGYEQYF	TGTGCCATCAGTGACCCGGGGTACGAGCAGTACTTC
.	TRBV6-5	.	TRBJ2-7	CASAIDNRVVHEQYF	TGTGCCAGCGCGATCGACAACAGGGTAGTGCACGAGCAGTACTTC
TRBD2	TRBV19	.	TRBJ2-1	CASSIRLLAGAYNEQFF	TGTGCCAGTAGTATCCGTTTGTTGGCGGGGGCCTACAATGAGCAGTTCTTC
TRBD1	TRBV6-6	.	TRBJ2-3	CATTRQGPGTQYF	TGTGCCACTACGAGACAGGGACCGGGTACGCAGTATTTT
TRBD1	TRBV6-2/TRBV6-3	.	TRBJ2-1	CASSYSTGVLYNEQFF	TGTGCCAGCAGTTACTCCACAGGGGTCCTCTACAATGAGCAGTTCTTC
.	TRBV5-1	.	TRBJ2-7	CASSLEAVALNEQYF	TGCGCCAGCAGCTTGGAGGCGGTGGCACTCAACGAGCAGTACTTC
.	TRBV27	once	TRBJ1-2	CASSLQGNYGYTF	TGTGCCAGCAGTTTACAGGGAAACTATGGCTACACCTTC
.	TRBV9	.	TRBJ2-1	CASSPTQYRGYNEQFF	TGTGCCAGCAGCCCGACCCAGTACCGGGGCTACAATGAGCAGTTCTTC
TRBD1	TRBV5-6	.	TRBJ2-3	CASSRQGAQQATQYF	TGTGCCAGCAGCAGGCAGGGGGCCCAACAGGCTACGCAGTATTTT
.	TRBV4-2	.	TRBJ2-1	CASSQIGLPYEQFF	TGTGCCAGCAGCCAAATCGGACTCCCTTATGAGCAGTTCTTC
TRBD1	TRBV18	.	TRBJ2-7	CASSPQGQGVTYEQYF	TGTGCCAGCTCACCACAGGGACAGGGGGTAACCTACGAGCAGTACTTC
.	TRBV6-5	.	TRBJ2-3	CASARDGDTQYF	TGTGCCAGTGCCAGGGATGGCGATACGCAGTATTTT
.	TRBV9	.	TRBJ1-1	CASSVEGGTGMNTEAFF	TGTGCCAGCAGCGTAGAAGGAGGGACGGGCATGAACACTGAAGCTTTCTTT
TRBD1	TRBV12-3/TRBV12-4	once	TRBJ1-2	CASSPRQGEGYTF	TGTGCCAGCAGTCCAAGACAGGGCGAGGGCTACACCTTC
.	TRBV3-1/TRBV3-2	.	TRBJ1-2	CASSQDNTNYGYTF	TGTGCCAGCAGCCAAGATAACACGAACTATGGCTACACCTTC
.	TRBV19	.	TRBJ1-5	CASIATFGQPQHF	TGTGCCAGTATAGCGACGTTCGGTCAGCCCCAGCATTTT
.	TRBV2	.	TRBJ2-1	CASSEDQVSYNEQFF	TGTGCCAGCAGTGAAGACCAGGTCTCCTACAATGAGCAGTTCTTC
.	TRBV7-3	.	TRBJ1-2	CASSLFAGGGYTF	TGTGCCAGCAGCTTATTCGCGGGCGGCGGCTACACCTTC
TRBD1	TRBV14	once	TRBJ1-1	CASSQETGRAFF	TGTGCCAGCAGCCAAGAGACAGGGCGAGCTTTCTTT
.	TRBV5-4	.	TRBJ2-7	CASSPGGQTYEQYF	TGTGCCAGCAGCCCCGGGGGTCAAACCTACGAGCAGTACTTC
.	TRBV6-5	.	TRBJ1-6	CASRETRGSPLHF	TGTGCCAGCAGGGAGACCCGTGGGTCACCCCTCCACTTT
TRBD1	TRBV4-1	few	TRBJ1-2	CASSQAGTGSNYGYTF	TGCGCCAGCAGCCAAGCCGGGACAGGGTCTAACTATGGCTACACCTTC
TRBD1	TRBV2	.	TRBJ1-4	CASRATGGNEKLFF	TGTGCCAGCAGGGCAACAGGGGGGAATGAAAAACTGTTTTTT
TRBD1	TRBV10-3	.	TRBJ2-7	CAISDGTDNSYEQYF	TGTGCCATCAGTGATGGGACAGACAACTCCTACGAGCAGTACTTC
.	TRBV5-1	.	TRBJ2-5	CASSLATAGQETQYF	TGCGCCAGCAGCTTGGCCACGGCGGGACAAGAGACCCAGTACTTC
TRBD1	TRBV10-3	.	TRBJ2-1	CAISESILRGHEQFF	TGTGCCATCAGTGAGTCGATTTTGAGGGGGCATGAGCAGTTCTTC
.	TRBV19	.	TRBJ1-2	CASSMRNRDPSGYGYTF	TGTGCCAGTAGTATGAGGAACAGGGACCCGAGTGGCTATGGCTACACCTTC
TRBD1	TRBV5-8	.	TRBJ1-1	CASSRGQVNTEAFF	TGTGCCAGCAGCCGAGGACAGGTCAACACTGAAGCTTTCTTT
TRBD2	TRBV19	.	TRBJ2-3	CASTGTSGPDTQYF	TGTGCCAGTACCGGGACTAGCGGACCAGATACGCAGTATTTT
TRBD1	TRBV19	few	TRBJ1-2	CASSIVGGQSNYGYTF	TGTGCCAGTAGTATTGTTGGGGGACAGTCTAACTATGGCTACACCTTC
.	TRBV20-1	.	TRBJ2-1	CSASLTGGPLSEQFF	TGCAGTGCTAGTCTTACCGGGGGACCACTCAGTGAGCAGTTCTTC
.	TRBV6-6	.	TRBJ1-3	CASTHGQDSGNTIYF	TGTGCCAGCACCCACGGACAAGACTCTGGAAACACCATATATTTT
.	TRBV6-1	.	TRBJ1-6	CASSELEGGNSPLHF	TGTGCCAGCAGTGAATTGGAGGGTGGGAATTCACCCCTCCACTTT
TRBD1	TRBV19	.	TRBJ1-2	CASSTRRQGVHGYTF	TGTGCCAGTAGTACAAGGCGACAGGGGGTCCATGGCTACACCTTC